This is a list of T cell receptor beta chains from one sample in a study of prognosis after radiotherapy for stage I lung cancer. One entry per CDR3 protein, called by TCRdb with MiXCR from the multiplex PCR reads. The sample has about 16,000 distinct CDR3 sequences, less than 55% seen once. The sample here was PBMCs, taken before or after stereotactic body radiation therapy (not recorded which). The receptors originated from a donor at least 50 years old with non-small cell lung cancer. CDR3s include the opening cysteine and the closing phenylalanine or tryptophan. A D gene is named only where the DNA matches it firmly. Clone size is not always given. Where it is, it says once, few, many or a class for expanded clones.

V	D	J	size	CDR3	DNA
TRBV6-2/TRBV6-3	TRBD2	TRBJ2-2	.	CASIYWAGDRTGELFF	TGTGCCAGCATTTACTGGGCGGGAGACCGCACCGGGGAGCTGTTTTTT
TRBV9	.	TRBJ1-1	many	CASSVAFGGNTEAFF	TGTGCCAGCAGCGTAGCTTTCGGAGGGAACACTGAAGCTTTCTTT
TRBV28	.	TRBJ2-1	.	CASSSTNLEQFF	TGTGCCAGCAGTTCCACGAATTTAGAGCAGTTCTTC
TRBV5-1	.	TRBJ1-1	medium-sized	CASSLDGMNTEAFF	TGCGCCAGCAGCTTGGACGGCATGAACACTGAAGCTTTCTTT
TRBV24-1	.	TRBJ2-2	medium-sized	CATSVTSGTGELFF	TGTGCCACCAGTGTGACGTCTGGGACCGGGGAGCTGTTTTTT
TRBV7-9	.	TRBJ1-1	many	CASEGYPNTEAFF	TGTGCCAGCGAGGGATATCCGAACACTGAAGCTTTCTTT
TRBV3-1	TRBD2	TRBJ2-7	once	CASSQGLAGAEQYF	TGTGCCAGCAGCCAGGGACTAGCGGGAGCCGAGCAGTACTTC
TRBV6-2/TRBV6-3	.	TRBJ1-1	.	CASSRTDMGGTEAFF	TGTGCCAGCAGCCGCACGGACATGGGGGGTACTGAAGCTTTCTTT
TRBV6-5	.	TRBJ1-1	many	CASSYSKQGPTEAFF	TGTGCCAGCAGTTACTCGAAGCAGGGTCCCACTGAAGCTTTCTTT
TRBV6-1	.	TRBJ2-7	.	CASSEKLRVRQYF	TGTGCCAGCAGTGAAAAACTCCGAGTGCGGCAGTACTTC
TRBV10-3	.	TRBJ2-5	many	CAIGARETQYF	TGTGCCATCGGGGCGCGAGAGACCCAGTACTTC
TRBV14	.	TRBJ1-6	many	CASSLSTGSPLHF	TGTGCCAGCAGCTTAAGTACGGGTTCACCCCTCCACTTT
TRBV11-2	.	TRBJ1-1	few	CASSRGLRAFF	TGTGCCAGCAGCCGAGGACTGCGGGCTTTCTTT
TRBV6-2/TRBV6-3	TRBD1	TRBJ2-7	.	CASSARQGAGRYEQYF	TGTGCCAGCAGTGCGCGACAGGGGGCGGGACGATACGAGCAGTACTTC
TRBV24-1	TRBD2	TRBJ2-1	.	CATSDLTASGRSEHFF	TGTGCCACCAGTGATTTGACGGCTAGCGGGAGATCTGAGCATTTCTTC
TRBV20-1	TRBD1	TRBJ1-6	many	CSAWGQGGPLHF	TGCAGTGCTTGGGGACAGGGGGGACCCCTCCACTTT
TRBV4-2	.	TRBJ2-5	few	CASSQGSEETQYF	TGTGCCAGCAGCCAGGGGTCTGAAGAGACCCAGTACTTC
TRBV27	.	TRBJ1-4	many	CASSLRPLASNEKLFF	TGTGCCAGCAGTTTACGGCCTCTAGCATCTAATGAAAAACTGTTTTTT
TRBV3-1	.	TRBJ2-7	.	CASSQETRSSYEQYF	TGTGCCAGCAGCCAAGAGACGAGAAGCTCCTACGAGCAGTACTTC
TRBV6-1	.	TRBJ1-5	medium-sized	CASSAGGTNQPQHF	TGTGCCAGCAGTGCCGGGGGCACCAATCAGCCCCAGCATTTT
TRBV29-1	.	TRBJ1-2	many	CSVEGGGAAGYGYTF	TGCAGCGTTGAAGGGGGGGGGGCGGCAGGCTATGGCTACACCTTC
TRBV24-1	.	TRBJ1-2	medium-sized	CAIGAGYGYTF	TGTGCCATCGGTGCCGGCTATGGCTACACCTTC
TRBV3-1	.	TRBJ1-3	once	CASSQEPNPGNTMYF	TGTGCCAGCAGCCAAGAACCGAATCCGGGAAACACCATGTATTTT
TRBV6-5	.	TRBJ2-2	.	CASSNLELGAGELFF	TGTGCCAGCAGTAACCTGGAACTGGGAGCCGGGGAGCTGTTTTTT
TRBV4-2	.	TRBJ2-2	few	CASSQALGRGELFF	TGTGCCAGCAGCCAAGCGTTGGGCAGGGGGGAGCTTTTTTTT
TRBV3-1	.	TRBJ1-4	many	CASSRRDLNEKLFF	TGTGCCAGCAGCCGGAGGGATTTAAATGAAAAACTGTTTTTT
TRBV6-2/TRBV6-3	.	TRBJ1-6	medium-sized	CASSEGSASNSPLHF	TGTGCCAGCAGTGAAGGGTCAGCGTCTAATTCACCCCTCCACTTT
TRBV12-3/TRBV12-4	.	TRBJ2-3	.	CASSWGVTSTDTQYF	TGTGCCAGCAGTTGGGGCGTAACTAGCACAGATACGCAGTATTTT
TRBV29-1	.	TRBJ1-2	many	CSVEGGVNGYTF	TGCAGCGTTGAAGGCGGGGTAAATGGCTACACCTTC
TRBV6-1	.	TRBJ2-7	many	CASSETGNREYF	TGTGCCAGCAGCGAAACGGGGAATCGGGAGTACTTC
TRBV27	TRBD1	TRBJ1-2	once	CASRSVRDSGNYGYTF	TGTGCCAGCAGGTCCGTCCGGGACAGTGGTAACTATGGCTACACCTTC
TRBV9	TRBD1	TRBJ1-2	.	CASSGTGGDGYTF	TGTGCCAGCAGCGGGACAGGGGGCGATGGCTACACCTTC
TRBV5-1	TRBD1	TRBJ2-4	few	CASSPGTGGADIQYF	TGCGCCAGCAGCCCCGGGACAGGGGGCGCGGACATTCAGTACTTC
TRBV3-1	.	TRBJ1-2	many	CASSQGRGNYGYTF	TGTGCCAGCAGCCAAGGTCGAGGGAACTATGGCTACACCTTC
TRBV6-1	.	TRBJ2-5	.	CASSGWEETQYF	TGTGCCAGCAGTGGGTGGGAAGAGACCCAGTACTTC
TRBV25-1	TRBD1	TRBJ2-7	medium-sized	CASSNTDRSDYEQYF	TGTGCCAGCAGTAACACGGACAGGAGTGACTACGAGCAGTACTTC
TRBV24-1	TRBD1	TRBJ2-3	many	CATSGLDGQGAPTDTQYF	TGTGCCACCAGTGGGCTCGATGGACAGGGGGCGCCCACAGATACGCAGTATTTT
TRBV7-8	TRBD2	TRBJ2-2	medium-sized	CASSGTSGTLYTGELFF	TGTGCCAGCAGCGGGACTAGCGGGACTCTGTACACCGGGGAGCTGTTTTTT
TRBV11-2	TRBD1	TRBJ2-7	many	CASSLVDRVGEQYF	TGTGCCAGCAGCTTAGTGGACAGGGTTGGCGAGCAGTACTTC
TRBV19	.	TRBJ1-2	.	CASSIGTVFPNYGYTF	TGTGCCAGTAGTATCGGTACAGTGTTTCCTAACTATGGCTACACCTTC
TRBV6-4	TRBD2	TRBJ2-3	.	CASSELWASGPDTQYF	TGTGCCAGCAGTGAATTATGGGCTAGCGGTCCAGATACGCAGTATTTT
TRBV7-2	TRBD2	TRBJ2-7	.	CASSLSPASGRGEQYF	TGTGCCAGCAGCTTATCTCCCGCTAGCGGGAGGGGCGAGCAGTACTTC
TRBV7-9	.	TRBJ2-7	many	CASSFRVSYEQYF	TGTGCCAGCAGCTTTCGGGTGTCCTACGAGCAGTACTTC
TRBV20-1	TRBD2	TRBJ2-3	many	CSARDYGGADTQYF	TGCAGTGCTAGAGATTACGGGGGGGCAGATACGCAGTATTTT